One sample yielded the 21 T cell receptor beta chains listed below, sequenced in a study of T cell responses to AZD1222 COVID-19 vaccine. Data came from immunoSEQ multiplex PCR; TCRdb stores just in-frame clones and leaves some out. Of some 130,000 clones listed, just under 95% are singletons. Specimen: peripheral blood, collected 28 days after the second AZD1222 dose. Source of these receptors: an adult who received the AZD1222 COVID-19 vaccine.

This clone was seen only once. Written as DNA, the CDR3 is TGTGCCAGCAGCTCCGGGGGGCCTGGGGCCAACGTCCTGACTTTC. Its protein product is CASSSGGPGANVLTF. The V and J genes are TRBV28 and TRBJ2-6; perhaps TRBD2 as D (7 bases). The V gene lost 6 bases and the J gene lost 2 bases, with 11 bases spanning the gap. Germline values: CDR1 MDHEN, CDR2 SYDVKM. This CDR3 is 15 amino acids long.

The chain couples TRBV28 to TRBJ1-2; 8 nucleotides line up with TRBD1. Germline loops: CDR1 MDHEN, CDR2 SYDVKM. J lost 4 bases, V lost 7 bases, and 11 bases had no gene match. This CDR3 is 15 amino acids long. DNA of the CDR3: TGTGCCAGCAAGGTAGGGGGACAGGCGGTCTATGGCTACACCTTC. It specifies CASKVGGQAVYGYTF.

This clone was picked up one time. V usage is TRBV7-2 and J usage is TRBJ2-1; 9 bases map to TRBD2. The CDR3 has 14 amino acids. V gave up 5 bases and J gave up 6 bases; unmatched junction bases: 5. CDR1 is SGHTA and CDR2 is FQGNSA in the germline V gene. The CDR3 nucleotides read TGTGCCAGCAGCGCGGGACTAGCAGGCAATGAGCAGTTCTTC. Translating gives CASSAGLAGNEQFF.

This rearrangement joins TRBV5-1 to TRBJ2-7, with a tentative D call TRBD2 (6 bases). With 4 bases removed from V and 7 bases from J, the gap between germline ends came to 18 bases. From germline, CDR1 is SGHRS and CDR2 YFSETQ. The length of the CDR3 is 14 residues. The CDR3 coding sequence is TGCGCCAGCAGCCCGGGACTGCATTTTGAGGAGCAGTACTTC. It yields the protein CASSPGLHFEEQYF. The entire variable domain, with the rest obtained from reference TRBV5-1 and TRBJ2-7, is as follows: KAGVTQTPRYLIKTRGQQVTLSCSPISGHRSVSWYQQTPGQGLQFLFEYFSETQRNKGNFPGRFSGRQFSNSRSEMNVSTLELGDSALYLCASSPGLHFEEQYFGPGTRLTVT.

This clone came up a few times. The V gene is TRBV28, the J gene TRBJ2-2; TRBD1 matches 7 bases. CDR1 and CDR2 from the germline V gene are MDHEN and SYDVKM. The J segment lost 1 base and the V segment lost 4 bases, leaving 3 bases of the junction unmatched. The CDR3 has 15 residues. CDR3 nucleotides: TGTGCCAGCAGTTCCCGGGACAGGAACACCGGGGAGCTGTTTTTT. This codes for CASSSRDRNTGELFF.

V usage is TRBV6-4 and J usage is TRBJ1-2; 9 bases fit TRBD1. The ends lost 6 bases at V and 5 bases at J; junction bases unmatched: 7. CDR1 is MRHNA and CDR2 is SNTAGT in the germline V gene. The CDR3 runs 14 residues. The CDR3 DNA reads as TGTGCCAGCAGGGCCGGACAGGGGACTTATGGCTACACCTTC. Its protein is CASRAGQGTYGYTF.

V and J are TRBV4-2 and TRBJ1-1; D remains unclear. Germline CDR1 and CDR2: LGHNA and YNFKEQ. CDR3 length equals 12 residues. Trimming cost V 5 bases and J 7 bases, with 11 bases left between them. The CDR3 region is CASSSRRSEAFF. CDR3 coding DNA: TGTGCCAGCAGCTCCCGGCGCAGTGAAGCTTTCTTT.

The chain employs TRBV18 and TRBJ2-5; 7 bases are a match to TRBD1. The CDR3 has 14 residues. In germline, CDR1 is KGHSH, CDR2 LQKENI. Trimming removed 1 base from V and 4 bases from J; junction bases left unmatched: 3. The CDR3 spells CASSPRQGRETQYF. CDR3 sequence (DNA): TGTGCCAGCTCACCACGACAGGGAAGAGAGACCCAGTACTTC.

Concerning this clone itself: The DNA is left out, because the CDR3 cannot be placed on it with certainty; the CDR3 is given as TCRdb lists it. This CDR3 is CASSTSGSPGLGPQHF. The chain links TRBV19 to TRBJ1-5. The V gene's germline CDR1 is LNHDA and CDR2 SQIVND (reference sequence). The CDR3 sequence runs 16 residues, both termini included.

The chain has TRBV7-9 and TRBJ1-2; D might be TRBD1 (5 bases). The CDR3 runs to 14 residues. CDR1 and CDR2 from the germline V gene are SEHNR and FQNEAQ (reference sequence). V shed 2 bases and J shed 4 bases, with 11 bases lying between them. The CDR3: CASSLQVGAYGYTF. The CDR3 bases are TGTGCCAGCAGCTTACAGGTCGGGGCCTATGGCTACACCTTC. The entire variable domain, with the rest obtained from reference TRBV7-9 and TRBJ1-2, is as follows: DTGVSQNPRHKITKRGQNVTFRCDPISEHNRLYWYRQTLGQGPEFLTYFQNEAQLEKSRLLSDRFSAERPKGSFSTLEIQRTEQGDSAMYLCASSLQVGAYGYTFGSGTRLTVV.

This rearrangement joins TRBV7-9 to TRBJ1-1; TRBD1 agrees at 7 bases. The junction had 5 bases not matched to a gene; V was cut back by 3 bases and J by 7 bases. The CDR3 is 13 residues long. The germline V gene has CDR1 SEHNR and CDR2 FQNEAQ (reference sequence). CDR3 sequence (DNA): TGTGCCAGCAGCTTCCGCGGGACAGATGAAGCTTTCTTT. Translated: CASSFRGTDEAFF.

This chain joins TRBV5-5 and TRBJ1-5, with 8 bases identical to TRBD1. V dropped 4 bases and J dropped 4; count of bases not matched to a gene: 4. The CDR3 has 14 residues. Germline values: CDR1 SGHKS, CDR2 YYEKEE (reference sequence). In DNA, the CDR3 is TGTGCCAGCAGCGCGGGACAGGTAAATCAGCCCCAGCATTTT. Protein product: CASSAGQVNQPQHF.

The gene calls are TRBV5-1 and TRBJ2-3, with D unresolved. V was cut by 2 bases and J by 6 bases, with 13 bases left in between. This CDR3 spans 14 amino acids. In germline, CDR1 is SGHRS, CDR2 YFSETQ. The CDR3 sequence is CASSLYATADTQYF. In nucleotides, the CDR3 is TGCGCCAGCAGCTTATATGCTACGGCTGATACGCAGTATTTT. Supplemented by reference TRBV5-1 and TRBJ2-3, the full variable domain reads KAGVTQTPRYLIKTRGQQVTLSCSPISGHRSVSWYQQTPGQGLQFLFEYFSETQRNKGNFPGRFSGRQFSNSRSEMNVSTLELGDSALYLCASSLYATADTQYFGPGTRLTVL.

The genes are TRBV3-1 (or the pseudogene TRBV3-2) and TRBJ1-1, with D unclear. The CDR3 has 15 residues. Trimming shortened V by 8 bases and J by 0 bases, and 16 bases separated the two germline ends. Per the germline V gene, CDR1 is LGHDT and CDR2 is YNNKEL (reference sequence). The CDR3 protein is CASCYSQVMNTEAFF. CDR3 in DNA: TGTGCCAGCTGCTACAGCCAAGTGATGAACACTGAAGCTTTCTTT.

This chain joins TRBV19 and TRBJ2-1; TRBD2 agrees at 14 bases. Germline CDR1 LNHDA, CDR2 SQIVND (reference sequence). CDR3 length equals 17 residues. Trimming removed 5 bases from V and 5 bases from J; junction bases left unmatched: 8. As DNA, the CDR3 is TGTGCCAGTAGTGTTGGACTAGCGGGGGGAAGAGACAATGAGCAGTTCTTC. Protein product: CASSVGLAGGRDNEQFF.

This chain connects TRBV28 to TRBJ1-2; D not certain. Trimming left V 10 bases short and J 1 base short, with 4 bases between. CDR3 length: 10 amino acids. The germline gives CDR1 MDHEN, CDR2 SYDVKM. The CDR3 spells CATFNYGYTF. The CDR3 DNA is TGTGCCACATTTAACTATGGCTACACCTTC.

This chain links TRBV4-1 with TRBJ2-1; D is perhaps TRBD1 (5 bases). CDR3 length: 15 amino acids. CDR1 MGHRA and CDR2 YSYEKL come from the germline V gene. With 1 base removed from V and 7 bases from J, the gap between germline ends came to 14 bases. CDR3 region: CASSQAGRVMNEQFF. The CDR3 DNA follows: TGCGCCAGCAGCCAAGCGGGCAGGGTTATGAATGAGCAGTTCTTC.

The chain couples TRBV7-6 to TRBJ2-5; 11 nucleotides match TRBD2. The CDR3 consists of 16 residues. Germline lookup yields CDR1 SGHVS and CDR2 FNYEAQ. V was clipped by 5 bases and J by 3 bases; unmatched bases: 8. The CDR3 DNA follows: TGTGCCAGCAGCGCTCGGCCGGGACTAGCGGAAGAGACCCAGTACTTC. Encoded protein: CASSARPGLAEETQYF.

The rearrangement uses TRBV11-3 and TRBJ2-7, with TRBD2 identical over 12 bases. The CDR3 loop spans 16 amino acids. V dropped 1 base and J dropped 7; count of bases not matched to a gene: 8. CDR1 and CDR2 from the germline V gene are SGHNT and YENEEA. CDR3 in amino acids: CASSLARLAGVEEQYF. DNA of the CDR3: TGTGCCAGCAGCTTAGCCAGACTAGCGGGGGTGGAAGAGCAGTACTTC.

The V call is TRBV30, the J call TRBJ1-1; the D gene is possibly TRBD1 (6 bases). Trimming took off 0 bases at V and 10 bases at J, with 12 bases between the two ends. The CDR3 is 12 residues long. The V gene's germline CDR1 is GTSNPN and CDR2 SVGIG (reference sequence). The DNA of the CDR3 is TGTGCCTGGAGTGTATGGGGGGCGGCAGCTTTCTTT. This encodes CAWSVWGAAAFF.

The V and J genes are TRBV28 and TRBJ1-2; D gene unclear. Trimming cost V 4 bases and J 6 bases, with 12 bases left between them. Germline lookup yields CDR1 MDHEN and CDR2 SYDVKM. This CDR3 has 13 residues. The chain's CDR3 is CASSSSLLHGYTF. The CDR3, as DNA: TGTGCCAGCAGTTCTTCCCTCCTTCATGGCTACACCTTC.